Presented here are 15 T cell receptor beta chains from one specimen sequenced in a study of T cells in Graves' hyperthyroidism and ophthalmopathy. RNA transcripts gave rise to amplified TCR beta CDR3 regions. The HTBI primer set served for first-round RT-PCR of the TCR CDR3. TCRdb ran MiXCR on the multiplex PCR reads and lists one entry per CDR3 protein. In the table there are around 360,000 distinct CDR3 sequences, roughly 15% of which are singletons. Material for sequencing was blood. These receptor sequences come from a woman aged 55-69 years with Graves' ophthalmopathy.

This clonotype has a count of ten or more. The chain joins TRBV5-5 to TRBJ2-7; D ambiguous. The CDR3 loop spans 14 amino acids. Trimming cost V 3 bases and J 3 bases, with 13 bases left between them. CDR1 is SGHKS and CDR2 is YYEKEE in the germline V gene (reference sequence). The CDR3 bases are TGTGCCAGCAGCTGGAATCCAGGCCGCTACGAGCAGTACTTC. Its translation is CASSWNPGRYEQYF.

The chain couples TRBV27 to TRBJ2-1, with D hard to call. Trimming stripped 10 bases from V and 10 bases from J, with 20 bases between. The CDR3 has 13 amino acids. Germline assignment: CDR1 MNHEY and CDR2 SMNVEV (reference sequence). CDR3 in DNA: TGTGCCACCGCCCCGGTTGGGGAAGCGGAGCAGTTCTTC. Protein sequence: CATAPVGEAEQFF.

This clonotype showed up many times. CDR3 in DNA: TGTGCCAGCAGCCCCCCGTTTGGATCCGACGAGCAGTACTTC. Translation gives CASSPPFGSDEQYF. This sequence joins TRBV3-1 and TRBJ2-7, with D uncertain. The V end was cut by 4 bases, the J end by 5 bases, with 15 bases between. The germline CDR1 and CDR2 sequences are LGHDT and YNNKEL (reference sequence). The CDR3 extends over 14 amino acids.

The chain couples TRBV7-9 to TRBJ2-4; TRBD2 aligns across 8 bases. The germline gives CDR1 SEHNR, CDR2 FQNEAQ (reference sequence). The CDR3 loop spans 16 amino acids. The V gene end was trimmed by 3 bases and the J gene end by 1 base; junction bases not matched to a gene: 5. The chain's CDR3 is CASSFGLAGAKNIQYF. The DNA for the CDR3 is TGTGCCAGCAGCTTCGGCCTAGCGGGCGCCAAAAACATTCAGTACTTC.

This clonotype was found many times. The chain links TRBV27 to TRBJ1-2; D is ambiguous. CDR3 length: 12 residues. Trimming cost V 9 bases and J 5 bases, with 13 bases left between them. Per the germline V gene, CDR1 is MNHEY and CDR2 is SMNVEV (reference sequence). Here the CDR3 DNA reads TGTGCCAGGGCGGACGGTGGATATGGCTACACCTTC. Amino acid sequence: CARADGGYGYTF.

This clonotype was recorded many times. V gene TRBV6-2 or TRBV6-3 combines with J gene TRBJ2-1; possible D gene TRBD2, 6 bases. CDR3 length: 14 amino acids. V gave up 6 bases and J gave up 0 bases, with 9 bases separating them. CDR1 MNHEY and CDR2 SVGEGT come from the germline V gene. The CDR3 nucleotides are TGTGCCAGCAGCCGCGGGGTCTCCTACAATGAGCAGTTCTTC. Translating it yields CASSRGVSYNEQFF.

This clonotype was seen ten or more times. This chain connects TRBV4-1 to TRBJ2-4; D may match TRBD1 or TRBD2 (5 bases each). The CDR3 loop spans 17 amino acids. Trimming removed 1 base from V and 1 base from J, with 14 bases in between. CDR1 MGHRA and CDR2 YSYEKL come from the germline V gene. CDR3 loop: CASSQGPFREAKNIQYF. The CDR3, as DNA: TGCGCCAGCAGCCAAGGCCCTTTCAGGGAGGCCAAAAACATTCAGTACTTC.

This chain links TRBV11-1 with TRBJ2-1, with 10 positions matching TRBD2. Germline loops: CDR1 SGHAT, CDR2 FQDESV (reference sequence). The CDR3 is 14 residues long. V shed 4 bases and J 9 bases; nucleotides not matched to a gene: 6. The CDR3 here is CASSSAGGPGEQFF. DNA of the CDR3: TGTGCCAGCAGCTCAGCGGGAGGGCCGGGTGAGCAGTTCTTC.

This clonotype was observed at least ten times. CDR3 bases: TGTGCCAGCAGGGGGGGCTCGGGCTATTCACCCCTCCACTTT. Its translation is CASRGGSGYSPLHF. The V and J genes are TRBV3-1 and TRBJ1-6; D possibly corresponds to TRBD1 (6 bases). The V end lost 6 bases, the J end lost 8 bases, and 14 bases lay between the germline ends. This CDR3 has 14 amino acids. CDR1 is LGHDT and CDR2 is YNNKEL in the germline V gene (reference sequence).

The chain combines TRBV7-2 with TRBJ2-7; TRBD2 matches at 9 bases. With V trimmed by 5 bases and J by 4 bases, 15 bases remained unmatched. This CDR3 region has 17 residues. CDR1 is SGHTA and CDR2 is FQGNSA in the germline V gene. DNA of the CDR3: TGTGCCAGCAGCCGAGGGGGACTCCCTAGCGGGAAATACGAGCAGTACTTC. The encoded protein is CASSRGGLPSGKYEQYF.

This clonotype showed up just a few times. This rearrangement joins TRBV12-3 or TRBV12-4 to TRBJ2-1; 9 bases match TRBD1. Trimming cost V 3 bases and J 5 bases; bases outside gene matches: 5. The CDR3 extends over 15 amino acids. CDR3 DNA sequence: TGTGCCAGCAGTTTGGGTGGGACAGGGCACAATGAGCAGTTCTTC. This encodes CASSLGGTGHNEQFF.

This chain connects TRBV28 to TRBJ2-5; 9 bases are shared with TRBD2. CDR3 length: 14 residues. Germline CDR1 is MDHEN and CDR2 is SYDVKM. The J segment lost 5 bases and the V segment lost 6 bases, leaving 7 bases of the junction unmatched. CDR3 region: CASRAAGGRETQYF. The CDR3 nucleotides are TGTGCCAGCAGGGCAGCGGGAGGTAGGGAGACCCAGTACTTC.

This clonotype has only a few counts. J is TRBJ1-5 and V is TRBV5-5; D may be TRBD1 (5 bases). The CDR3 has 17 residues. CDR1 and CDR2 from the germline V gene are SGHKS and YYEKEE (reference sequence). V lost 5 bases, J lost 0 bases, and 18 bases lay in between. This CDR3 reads CASRRDEGSYSNQPQHF. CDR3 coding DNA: TGTGCCAGCAGGAGGGACGAGGGGAGTTATAGCAATCAGCCCCAGCATTTT.

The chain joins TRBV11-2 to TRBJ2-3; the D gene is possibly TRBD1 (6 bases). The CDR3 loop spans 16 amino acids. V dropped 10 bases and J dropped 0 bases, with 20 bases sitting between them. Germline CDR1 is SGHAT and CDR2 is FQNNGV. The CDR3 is CATLFDRSSSTDTQYF. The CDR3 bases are TGTGCCACGTTATTTGACAGGTCCTCTAGCACAGATACGCAGTATTTT.

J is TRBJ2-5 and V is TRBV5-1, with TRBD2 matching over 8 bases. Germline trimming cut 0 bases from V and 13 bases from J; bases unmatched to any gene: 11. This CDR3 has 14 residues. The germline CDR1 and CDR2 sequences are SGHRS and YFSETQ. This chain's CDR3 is CASSLVVSGETWYF. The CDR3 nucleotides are TGCGCCAGCAGCTTGGTTGTTAGCGGGGAAACATGGTACTTC.